The 27 T cell receptor beta chains below come from one sample, sequenced in a study of blood T cells in healthy people across ages. For the second PCR, which ran for 7 to 11 cycles, a sample-barcoded 5' primer and a J-beta primer mix were used. In TCRdb, the 5' RACE reads were re-called with MiXCR into one record per CDR3 protein. The repertoire consists of about 1.5 million distinct CDR3 sequences, with under 55% occurring once and the leading ten covering 4%. The material sequenced was blood. The receptors come from a young woman in good health.

The rearrangement joins TRBV4-3 to TRBJ1-5; D remains ambiguous. The CDR3 loop spans 15 amino acids. Deletions cut 1 base from V and 0 bases from J, with 7 bases between. CDR1 is LGHNA, CDR2 YSLEER, per germline. The CDR3 is CASSQVHVSNQPQHF. CDR3 coding DNA: TGCGCCAGCAGCCAAGTACATGTTAGCAATCAGCCCCAGCATTTT.

This clonotype was recorded a few times. The genes are TRBV29-1 and TRBJ2-3; D tentatively reads TRBD1 or TRBD2 (5 bases each). Trimming pared 7 bases from V and 4 bases from J, leaving 15 bases between. There are 13 residues in the CDR3. Looked up from germline, CDR1 is SQVTM and CDR2 is ANQGSEA. The DNA for the CDR3 is TGCAGCGCTCCCTTAAGGGGAGCAGATACGCAGTATTTT. Protein sequence: CSAPLRGADTQYF.

The rearrangement links TRBV6-1 to TRBJ1-2; D ambiguous. Germline CDR1 and CDR2: MNHNS and SASEGT. Trimming cost V 1 base and J 10 bases, with 7 bases left between them. CDR3 length: 11 amino acids. The CDR3 DNA sequence: TGTGCCAGCAGTGAAGGGCTAGACTACACCTTC. This codes for CASSEGLDYTF.

This clonotype was detected only a few times. The V gene is TRBV29-1, the J gene TRBJ2-1; the D is unclear. V lost 2 bases and J lost 8, with 16 bases in between. CDR1 is SQVTM, CDR2 ANQGSEA, per germline. The CDR3 length is 14 residues. The CDR3: CSVESEMGVYEQFF. The DNA of the CDR3 is TGCAGCGTTGAATCTGAAATGGGCGTCTATGAGCAGTTCTTC.

This clonotype has just a few counts. The rearrangement uses TRBV20-1 and TRBJ2-3; the match to TRBD2 covers 9 bases. From germline, CDR1 is DFQATT and CDR2 SNEGSKA (reference sequence). Unmatched junction bases numbered 6, after V lost 1 base and J lost 4 bases. The CDR3 spans 15 residues. In nucleotides, the CDR3 is TGCAGTGCTAGAGTCCCAGCGGGGGGCCCAGATACGCAGTATTTT. It yields the protein CSARVPAGGPDTQYF.

This clonotype was seen a few times. CDR3 in DNA: TGCGCCAGCAGTGACAGGACCTTGGGGGATGAGCAGTTCTTC. This codes for CASSDRTLGDEQFF. V gene TRBV10-1 combines with J gene TRBJ2-1, with D perhaps being TRBD1 or TRBD2 (5 bases each). The CDR3 is 14 residues long. V was cut by 3 bases and J by 8 bases, with 14 bases left in between. Germline V gives CDR1 WNHNN, CDR2 SYGVQD (reference sequence).

The rearrangement uses TRBV18 and TRBJ2-4; D is tentatively TRBD1 or TRBD2 (5 bases each). The CDR3 has 16 residues. V gave up 3 bases and J gave up 2 bases, with 14 bases separating them. Germline V gene sequence: CDR1 KGHSH, CDR2 LQKENI. DNA for the CDR3: TGTGCCAGCTCACCGGTTTCAGGGAGATCCAAAAACATTCAGTACTTC. Residues: CASSPVSGRSKNIQYF.

This clonotype was seen repeatedly, ten times or more. One end of the junction fails to match germline, which may point to a read error. V and J are TRBV4-1 and TRBJ2-7; 7 nucleotides match TRBD1. The CDR3 spans 14 residues. Per germline, CDR1 MGHRA and CDR2 YSYEKL. Written as DNA, the CDR3 is TGTGCCAGCAGCCGGACAGGCGATTCCTACGAGCAGTACTTC. It codes for CASSRTGDSYEQYF.

This rearrangement joins TRBV25-1 to TRBJ1-2; no definite D call. Germline V gene lookup returns CDR1 MGHDK and CDR2 SYGVNS. This CDR3 comprises 12 residues. V was cut by 8 bases and J by 5 bases, with 12 bases left in between. The CDR3: CASPTRGYGYTF. CDR3 coding DNA: TGTGCCAGCCCCACCCGGGGATATGGCTACACCTTC.

This chain connects TRBV12-3 or TRBV12-4 to TRBJ1-6; D call uncertain. V lost 1 base to trimming and J lost 0 bases, with 7 bases between them. The CDR3 covers 16 residues. This chain's CDR3 is CASSLVPFSYNSPLHF. CDR3 nucleotide sequence: TGTGCCAGCAGTTTAGTCCCCTTCTCCTATAATTCACCCCTCCACTTT.

The genes are TRBV20-1 and TRBJ1-2, with 11 bases aligning to TRBD1. Germline V CDR1 and CDR2: DFQATT, SNEGSKA (reference sequence). CDR3 length equals 14 residues. CDR3 protein: CRPGQGDSNYGYTF. The CDR3 nucleotides read TGCAGGCCGGGACAGGGGGATTCTAACTATGGCTACACCTTC.

The sample holds a few counts of this clonotype. The chain is built from TRBV20-1 and TRBJ1-4; TRBD1 aligns across 9 bases. V dropped 6 bases and J dropped 8; count of bases not matched to a gene: 13. In germline, CDR1 is DFQATT, CDR2 SNEGSKA (reference sequence). This CDR3 comprises 15 residues. In DNA, the CDR3 is TGCAGTGCCAACGGATTTGGGACAGGGCAAGAAAAACTGTTTTTT. Its translation is CSANGFGTGQEKLFF.

The rearrangement links TRBV29-1 to TRBJ2-1; 12 positions agree with TRBD2. The closer fit of TRBJ2-7 to the DNA end suggests the J call may be wrong. Germline V gene lookup returns CDR1 SQVTM and CDR2 ANQGSEA. The CDR3 loop spans 16 amino acids. CDR3: CSVEGSQTSGSYEQYF. The CDR3 nucleotides are TGCAGCGTTGAAGGGTCCCAGACTAGCGGGAGCTATGAGCAGTACTTC.

This clonotype has just a few counts. The rearrangement uses TRBV20-1 and TRBJ2-5, with no clear D. Germline V gene sequence: CDR1 DFQATT, CDR2 SNEGSKA (reference sequence). V was cut by 3 bases and J by 5 bases, with 16 bases left in between. This CDR3 spans 14 amino acids. The CDR3 loop is CSASETPLMETQYF. The CDR3 region has the DNA TGCAGTGCTAGTGAGACCCCGCTAATGGAGACCCAGTACTTC.

The table lists this clonotype with a few counts. The chain has TRBV6-1 and TRBJ1-2; D not resolved. Germline CDR1 and CDR2: MNHNS and SASEGT. CDR3 length equals 11 residues. The V gene lost 2 bases and the J gene lost 3 bases, with 1 base spanning the gap. In nucleotides, the CDR3 is TGTGCCAGCAGTGAACACTATGGCTACACCTTC. Encoded protein: CASSEHYGYTF.

At least ten counts were recorded for this clonotype. The J gene is TRBJ2-5, the V gene TRBV29-1; a weak D match, TRBD1 (5 bases). Germline V lookup: CDR1 SQVTM, CDR2 ANQGSEA. The CDR3 runs to 12 residues. V lost 6 bases and J lost 1, with 9 bases in between. CDR3 sequence reads: CSVTDFQETQYF. In DNA form, the CDR3 reads TGCAGCGTGACAGATTTCCAAGAGACCCAGTACTTC.

This clonotype was observed a few times. The chain is built from TRBV29-1 and TRBJ1-2, with 10 nucleotides matching TRBD1. This CDR3 has 12 residues. The junction had 5 bases not matched to a gene; V was cut back by 6 bases and J by 7 bases. The germline CDR1 and CDR2 sequences are SQVTM and ANQGSEA. CDR3 residues: CSVAGQGRGYTF. The CDR3 nucleotides read TGCAGCGTCGCGGGACAGGGGCGTGGCTACACCTTC. The full variable domain, completed using reference TRBV29-1 and TRBJ1-2, is SAVISQKPSRDICQRGTSLTIQCQVDSQVTMMFWYRQQPGQSLTLIATANQGSEATYESGFVIDKFPISRPNLTFSTLTVSNMSPEDSSIYLCSVAGQGRGYTFGSGTRLTVV.

This clonotype was observed a few times. The chain recombines TRBV5-1 with TRBJ1-6; the D is unclear. Germline V gene lookup returns CDR1 SGHRS and CDR2 YFSETQ. The V end lost 4 bases, the J end lost 2 bases, and 22 bases lay between the germline ends. The CDR3 sequence is 19 residues long. CDR3 residues: CASSPNVVREKTYNSPLHF. The CDR3 DNA follows: TGCGCCAGCAGCCCGAATGTCGTCCGGGAGAAGACCTATAATTCACCCCTCCACTTT.

The V and J genes are TRBV29-1 and TRBJ2-1; D may correspond to TRBD1 or TRBD2 (7 bases each). V gave up 7 bases and J gave up 4 bases, with 11 bases separating them. This CDR3 has 12 residues. Germline V gives CDR1 SQVTM, CDR2 ANQGSEA. CDR3 nucleotide sequence: TGCAGCGCCCAGGGGGGGTACAATGAGCAGTTCTTC. Its protein is CSAQGGYNEQFF.

This chain links TRBV9 with TRBJ2-3; D tentatively reads TRBD1 or TRBD2 (5 bases each). Germline V gene data show CDR1 as SGDLS and CDR2 as YYNGEE. The V gene lost 0 bases and the J gene lost 8 bases, with 16 bases spanning the gap. The CDR3 sequence is 15 residues long. CDR3 amino acids: CASSVASGLPLTQYF. The CDR3 DNA is TGTGCCAGCAGCGTAGCTTCGGGGCTTCCTCTTACGCAGTATTTT.

In this sample, this clonotype turned up a few times. This sequence joins TRBV29-1 and TRBJ1-3; possible D gene TRBD1, 6 bases. The V and J ends lost 7 bases and 4 bases respectively, with 11 bases between them. Per germline, CDR1 SQVTM and CDR2 ANQGSEA. The CDR3 is 12 residues long. Here the CDR3 DNA reads TGCAGCGCCGGGACACCCGGAAACACCATATATTTT. This encodes CSAGTPGNTIYF.

This clonotype was seen only a few times. One end of the junction does not line up with germline, which may come from a read error. The gene calls are TRBV4-1 and TRBJ1-4; D is undetermined. From germline, CDR1 is MGHRA and CDR2 YSYEKL. The CDR3 has 12 residues. DNA for the CDR3: TGCGCCAGCAGCCCCTCGGGTGAACAACTGTTTTTT. Its translation is CASSPSGEQLFF.

V and J are TRBV10-3 and TRBJ1-4; D possibly corresponds to TRBD1 (6 bases). The CDR3 sequence is 14 residues long. Germline V gene sequence: CDR1 ENHRY, CDR2 SYGVKD. Trimming removed 4 bases from V and 7 bases from J, with 13 bases in between. The chain's CDR3 is CAISAAGGTEKLFF. As DNA, the CDR3 is TGTGCCATCAGTGCTGCGGGGGGCACTGAAAAACTGTTTTTT.

As regards this clonotype: This could be a read error, since a much larger clone is one nucleotide away. This chain connects TRBV7-2 to TRBJ1-6; the match to TRBD1 covers 8 bases. Germline values: CDR1 SGHTA, CDR2 FQGNSA. CDR3 length: 15 residues. Here the CDR3 reads CASSLDRGMNSPPHF. CDR3 nucleotides: TGTGCCAGCAGCTTAGACAGGGGGATGAATTCACCCCCCCACTTT.

The chain uses TRBV6-6 and TRBJ2-7; TRBD2 agrees at 15 bases. Germline loops: CDR1 MNHNY, CDR2 SVGAGI (reference sequence). Trimming removed 5 bases from V and 7 bases from J; junction bases left unmatched: 12. The CDR3 loop spans 17 amino acids. The CDR3, as DNA: TGTGCCAGCAGTAACCTGGGACTAGCGGGAGGAGGGAATGAGCAGTACTTC. Amino acids: CASSNLGLAGGGNEQYF.

This sequence joins TRBV11-3 and TRBJ2-3; possibly TRBD1 or TRBD2 for D (5 bases each). This CDR3 has 14 amino acids. V gave up 5 bases and J gave up 6 bases, with 15 bases separating them. Germline V lookup: CDR1 SGHNT, CDR2 YENEEA. CDR3 sequence: CASSPGTAEDTQYF. CDR3 in DNA: TGTGCCAGCAGCCCAGGGACGGCCGAGGATACGCAGTATTTT. Combining the CDR3 with reference TRBV11-3 and TRBJ2-3 gives the whole variable domain EAGVVQSPRYKIIEKKQPVAFWCNPISGHNTLYWYLQNLGQGPELLIRYENEEAVDDSQLPKDRFSAERLKGVDSTLKIQPAELGDSAVYLCASSPGTAEDTQYFGPGTRLTVL.

This rearrangement joins TRBV6-2 or TRBV6-3 to TRBJ1-1; D unresolved. CDR1 is MNHEY, CDR2 SVGEGT, per germline. V gave up 2 bases and J gave up 8 bases, with 6 bases separating them. This CDR3 region has 11 residues. CDR3 residues: CASSYPGEAFF. CDR3 DNA: TGTGCCAGCAGTTACCCGGGGGAAGCTTTCTTT.